This T cell receptor (beta chain) was observed in a study of shared clonotypes between healthy human individuals. This CDR3 comprises 15 residues. CDR1 and CDR2 (germline): WSHSY, SAAADI. V was pared by 0 bases and J by 2 bases, with 8 bases between. Libraries were prepared by immunoSEQ multiplex PCR; TCRdb keeps only in-frame clonotypes and omits some of them. The repertoire holds about 660,000 clones, roughly 70% seen once, with approximately 1.8% in the top ten. The V gene is TRBV10-2, the J gene TRBJ1-5; D is ambiguous. This TCR derives from a woman aged 30 to 39 in good health. Sequenced material: memory CD4+ T cells sorted from blood. Sample subset: CD45RA-negative fraction. The CDR3 loop is CASSESGWGNQPQHF. The CDR3 DNA sequence: TGCGCCAGCAGTGAGTCGGGGTGGGGCAATCAGCCCCAGCATTTT.